The subject of this entry is one T cell receptor (beta chain). Its antigen remains unknown. TCRdb processed the reads anew with MiXCR; each CDR3 protein has one entry. Among 150,000 to 200,000 distinct CDR3 sequences, over 13% were seen once, and the ten largest hold 27%. Germline loops: CDR1 MNHEY, CDR2 SVGEGT. Trimming cost V 7 bases and J 0 bases, with 7 bases left between them. This CDR3 has 12 amino acids. This sample is part of a study of T cell repertoires in cytomegalovirus infection. As for the study in general: A matching HLA type, together with CMV infection, was signaled by public TCR beta signatures. Findings of the study overall: Dominant in the ex vivo response were TCR beta clonotypes restricted by HLA-C and specific for CMV.

The specimen sequenced was PBMCs. This TCR came from a human donor in good health (CMV status not recorded). Some clones in this sample may be carry-over from other donors' samples. The chain couples TRBV6-2 or TRBV6-3 to TRBJ2-7; D is perhaps TRBD1 (5 bases). The CDR3 coding sequence is TGTGCCAGCAACACAGGCTCCTACGAGCAGTACTTC. Translating gives CASNTGSYEQYF.